This T cell receptor (beta chain) was retrieved from a study of beta chain features in type 1 diabetes. In regard to this clone: The antigen is not known.

Every donor provided one heparinised blood draw, which averaged approximately 100 mL. Stem cell-like memory, regulatory, central memory and naive CD4+ cells were sorted via CD45RO/CCR7/CD25/CD127/CD95/CD27. Study observations and caveats: Moderately but significantly shorter TCRB CDR3s were found in Type 1 diabetes patients in all four CD4+ subsets.

Germline V gives CDR1 MGHDK, CDR2 SYGVNS. With 2 bases clipped from V and 8 bases from J, the junction kept 8 bases outside the gene matches. The length of the CDR3 is 14 residues. Every isolated RNA sample was fully reverse transcribed, so sequencing captured expressed TCRB transcripts. TCRdb's table, derived via immunoSEQ multiplex PCR, lists solely in-frame clones and lacks some. Of hundreds of thousands of clones listed, around an eighth were seen once; the top ten hold 0.015% to 0.02%. This TCR was sampled from a young man with type 1 diabetes. Sample: naive CD4+ T cells from blood. This chain uses TRBV25-1 with TRBJ1-2; 7 bases agree with TRBD1. For the CDR3, the DNA is TGTGCCAGCAGTGAACAGGGACAGACCGACGGCTACACCTTC. It is translated as CASSEQGQTDGYTF.